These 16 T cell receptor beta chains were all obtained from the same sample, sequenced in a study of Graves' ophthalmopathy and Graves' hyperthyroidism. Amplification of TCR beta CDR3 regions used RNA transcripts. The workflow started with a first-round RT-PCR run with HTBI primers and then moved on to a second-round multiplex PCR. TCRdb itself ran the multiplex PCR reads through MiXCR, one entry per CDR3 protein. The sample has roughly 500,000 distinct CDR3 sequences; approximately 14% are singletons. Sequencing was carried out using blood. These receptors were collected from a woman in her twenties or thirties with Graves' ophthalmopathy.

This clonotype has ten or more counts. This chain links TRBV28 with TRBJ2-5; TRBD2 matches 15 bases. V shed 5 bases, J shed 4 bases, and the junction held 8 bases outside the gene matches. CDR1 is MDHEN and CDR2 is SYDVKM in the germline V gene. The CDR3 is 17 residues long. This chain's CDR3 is CASSQEGTSGRSETQYF. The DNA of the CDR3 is TGTGCCAGCAGTCAAGAAGGGACTAGCGGGAGGTCAGAGACCCAGTACTTC.

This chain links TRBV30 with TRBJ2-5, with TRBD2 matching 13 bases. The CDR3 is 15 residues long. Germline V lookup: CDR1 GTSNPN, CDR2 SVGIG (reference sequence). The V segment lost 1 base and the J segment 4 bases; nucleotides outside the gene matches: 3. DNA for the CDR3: TGTGCCTGGAGTGCCCGACTAGCGGGAGGAGAGACCCAGTACTTC. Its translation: CAWSARLAGGETQYF.

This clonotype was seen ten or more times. The CDR3 DNA reads TGTGCCAGCAGTCCAACTAGCGCCCAAGAGACCCAGTACTTC. It is translated as CASSPTSAQETQYF. V gene TRBV28 combines with J gene TRBJ2-5, with 7 bases that match TRBD2. Germline loops: CDR1 MDHEN, CDR2 SYDVKM. The J segment lost 1 base and the V segment lost 5 bases, leaving 4 bases of the junction unmatched. The CDR3 consists of 14 residues.

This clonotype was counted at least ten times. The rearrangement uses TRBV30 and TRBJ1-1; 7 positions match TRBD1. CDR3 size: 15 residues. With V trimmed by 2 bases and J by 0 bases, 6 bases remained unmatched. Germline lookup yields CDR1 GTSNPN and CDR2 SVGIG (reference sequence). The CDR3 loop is CAWSYRGTMNTEAFF. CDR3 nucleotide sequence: TGTGCCTGGAGTTACAGGGGAACAATGAACACTGAAGCTTTCTTT.

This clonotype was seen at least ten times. The CDR3 reads CASSPGPRLQPQHF. CDR3 DNA sequence: TGTGCCAGCAGCCCGGGACCTCGCCTCCAGCCCCAGCATTTT. The chain has TRBV12-3 or TRBV12-4 and TRBJ1-5; possible D gene TRBD1, 5 bases. This CDR3 region has 14 residues. V dropped 6 bases and J dropped 7 bases, with 16 bases sitting between them.

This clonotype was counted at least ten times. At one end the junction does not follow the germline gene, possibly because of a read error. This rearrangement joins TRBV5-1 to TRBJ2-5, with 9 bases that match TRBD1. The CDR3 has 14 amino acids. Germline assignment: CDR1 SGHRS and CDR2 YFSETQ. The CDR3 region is CASSLTGGGETQYF. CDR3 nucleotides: TGTGCCAGCAGCCTGACAGGGGGTGGAGAGACCCAGTACTTC.

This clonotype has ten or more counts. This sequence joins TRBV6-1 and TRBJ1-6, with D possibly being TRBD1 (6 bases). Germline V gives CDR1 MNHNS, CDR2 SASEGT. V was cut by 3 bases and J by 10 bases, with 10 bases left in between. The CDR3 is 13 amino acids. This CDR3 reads CASSERGDSPLHF. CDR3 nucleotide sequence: TGTGCCAGCAGTGAGAGGGGGGACTCACCCCTCCACTTT.

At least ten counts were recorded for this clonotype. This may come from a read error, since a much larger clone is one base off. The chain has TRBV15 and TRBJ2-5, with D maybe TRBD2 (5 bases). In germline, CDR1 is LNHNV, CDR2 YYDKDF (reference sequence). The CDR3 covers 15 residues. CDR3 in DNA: TGTGCCACCAGCAGCGCGGGCAGACCCCAAGAGACCAAGTACTTC. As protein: CATSSAGRPQETKYF.

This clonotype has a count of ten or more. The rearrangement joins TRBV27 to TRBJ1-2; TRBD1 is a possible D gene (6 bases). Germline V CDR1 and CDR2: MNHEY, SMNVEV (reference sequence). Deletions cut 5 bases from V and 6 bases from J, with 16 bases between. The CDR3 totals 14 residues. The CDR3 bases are TGTGCCAGCAGTCCCTTGACAGGTGCTCATGGCTACACCTTC. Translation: CASSPLTGAHGYTF.

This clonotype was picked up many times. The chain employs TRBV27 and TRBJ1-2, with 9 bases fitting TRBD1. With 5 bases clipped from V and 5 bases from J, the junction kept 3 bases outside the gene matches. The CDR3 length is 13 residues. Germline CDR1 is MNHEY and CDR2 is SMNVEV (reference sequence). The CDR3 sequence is CASSRTGVYGYTF. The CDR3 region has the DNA TGTGCCAGCAGTCGGACAGGGGTTTATGGCTACACCTTC.

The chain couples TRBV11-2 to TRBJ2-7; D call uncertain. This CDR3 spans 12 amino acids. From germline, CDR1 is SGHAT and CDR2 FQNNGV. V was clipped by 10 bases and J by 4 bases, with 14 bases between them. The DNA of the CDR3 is TGTGCCACGGGTAGTGATTTATACGAGCAGTACTTC. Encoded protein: CATGSDLYEQYF.

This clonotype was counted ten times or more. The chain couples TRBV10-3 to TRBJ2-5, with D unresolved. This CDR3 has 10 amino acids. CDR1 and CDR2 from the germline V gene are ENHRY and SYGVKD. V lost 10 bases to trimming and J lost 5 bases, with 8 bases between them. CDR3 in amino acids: CAKKRETQYF. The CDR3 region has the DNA TGTGCCAAGAAACGGGAGACCCAGTACTTC.

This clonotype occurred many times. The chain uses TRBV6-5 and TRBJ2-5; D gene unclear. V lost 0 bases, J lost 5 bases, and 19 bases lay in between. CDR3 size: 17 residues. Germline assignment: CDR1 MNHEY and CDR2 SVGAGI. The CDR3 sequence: CASSYSANPTTEETQYF. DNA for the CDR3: TGTGCCAGCAGTTACTCGGCCAACCCGACGACCGAGGAGACCCAGTACTTC.

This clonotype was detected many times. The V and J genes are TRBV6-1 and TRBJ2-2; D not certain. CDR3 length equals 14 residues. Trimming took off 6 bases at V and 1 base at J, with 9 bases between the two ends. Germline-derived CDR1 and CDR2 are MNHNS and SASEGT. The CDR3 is CASRSDLNTGELFF. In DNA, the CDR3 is TGTGCCAGCAGGTCCGACTTGAACACCGGGGAGCTGTTTTTT.

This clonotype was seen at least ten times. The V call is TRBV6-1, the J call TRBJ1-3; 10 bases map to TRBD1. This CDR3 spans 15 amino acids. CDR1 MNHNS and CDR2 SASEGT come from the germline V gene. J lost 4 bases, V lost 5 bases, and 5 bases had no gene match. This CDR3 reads CASSRTGGRGNTIYF. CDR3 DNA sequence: TGTGCCAGCAGTCGGACAGGGGGACGAGGAAACACCATATATTTT.

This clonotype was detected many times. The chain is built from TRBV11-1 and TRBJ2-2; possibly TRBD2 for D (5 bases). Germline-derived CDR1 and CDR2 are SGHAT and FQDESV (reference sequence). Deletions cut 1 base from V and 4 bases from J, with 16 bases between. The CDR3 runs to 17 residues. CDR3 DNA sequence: TGTGCCAGCAGCTTAGTACCGGGCGGGTCTGTCACCGGGGAGCTGTTTTTT. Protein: CASSLVPGGSVTGELFF.